The entry that follows covers one TCR beta chain sequence. The record originates from a study of blood T cell repertoires in COVID-19. TCRdb keeps only in-frame clones here, not all; method: immunoSEQ multiplex PCR. The table lists approximately 220,000 clones, around nine tenths of them singletons. V was clipped by 1 base and J by 4 bases, with 13 bases between them. The germline V gene encodes CDR1 GTSNPN and CDR2 SVGIG (reference sequence). This CDR3 has 14 residues. The source of this sequence is a man aged 55 to 69 with acute or convalescent COVID-19. This chain links TRBV30 with TRBJ1-2, with D maybe TRBD1 (6 bases). The sample taken for sequencing was peripheral blood. CDR3 coding DNA: TGTGCCTGGAGTGCACAGGGATGGGGCTATGGCTACACCTTC. Translation gives CAWSAQGWGYGYTF.